Listed below are T cell receptor beta chains from one sample, sequenced in a study of T cell repertoires in cytomegalovirus infection. Their cognate antigens are unknown. TCRdb redid the calling of the reads with MiXCR, one entry per CDR3 protein. The sample has fewer than 1,000,000 distinct CDR3 sequences; around 32% are singletons. Sequenced material: cultured CD8+ T cells from PBMCs, taken from culture after CMV antigen stimulation. The receptors here all came from a human donor in good health (CMV status not recorded). Some clones in this sample may be carry-over from other donors' samples. The CDR3 runs from the conserved cysteine through the conserved F or W.

V	J	CDR3
TRBV15	TRBJ1-1	CATISTGVITEAFF
TRBV19	TRBJ1-6	CASSKGLINSPLHF
TRBV6-5	TRBJ2-1	CASSLPPLHPGLRNEQFF
TRBV7-3	TRBJ2-1	CASSPQGSHNEQFF
TRBV7-6	TRBJ1-3	CASSLSQAGSSGNTIYF
TRBV19	TRBJ2-1	CASSFKSSYNEQFF
TRBV7-6	TRBJ1-5	CASSFGPRDNQPQHF
TRBV29-1	TRBJ2-7	CSVEEGGLGPYEQYF
TRBV27	TRBJ1-5	CASSAGGTRQPQHF
TRBV7-9	TRBJ1-1	CASSSLDRNTEAFF
TRBV2	TRBJ2-5	CASSESSTQETQYF
TRBV7-9	TRBJ2-1	CASSLRANYGSSYNEQFF
TRBV6-6	TRBJ2-2	CASPAGGTGELFF